This paragraph reports one T cell receptor beta chain. The table came from immunoSEQ multiplex PCR; TCRdb's copy has only in-frame clones and leaves some out. The sample records about 390,000 clones, 80% to 90% being singletons. The data were taken from a study of blood T cell repertoires in COVID-19. There are 12 residues in the CDR3. The V gene's germline CDR1 is WSHSY and CDR2 SAAADI. Trimming left V 4 bases short and J 2 bases short, with 4 bases between. The TCR sequence derives from a woman aged 55-75 years with COVID-19, enrolled during active disease. The chain is built from TRBV10-2 and TRBJ2-3; D not resolved. Sample: peripheral blood. CDR3 residues: CASSGVTDTQYF. The CDR3 DNA reads TGCGCCAGCAGTGGAGTCACAGATACGCAGTATTTT.